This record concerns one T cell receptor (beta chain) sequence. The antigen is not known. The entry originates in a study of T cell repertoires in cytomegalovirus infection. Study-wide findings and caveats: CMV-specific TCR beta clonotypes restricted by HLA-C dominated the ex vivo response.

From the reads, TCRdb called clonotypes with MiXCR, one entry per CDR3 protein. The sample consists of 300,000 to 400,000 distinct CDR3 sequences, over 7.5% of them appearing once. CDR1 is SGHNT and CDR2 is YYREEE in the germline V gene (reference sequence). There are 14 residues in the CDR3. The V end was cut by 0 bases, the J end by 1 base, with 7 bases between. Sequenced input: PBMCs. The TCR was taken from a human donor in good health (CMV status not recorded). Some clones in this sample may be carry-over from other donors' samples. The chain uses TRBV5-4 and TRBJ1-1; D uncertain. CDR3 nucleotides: TGTGCCAGCAGCTTGGAACCTCGGAACACTGAAGCTTTCTTT. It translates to CASSLEPRNTEAFF. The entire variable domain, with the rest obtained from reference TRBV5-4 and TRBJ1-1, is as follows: ETGVTQSPTHLIKTRGQQVTLRCSSQSGHNTVSWYQQALGQGPQFIFQYYREEENGRGNFPPRFSGLQFPNYSSELNVNALELDDSALYLCASSLEPRNTEAFFGQGTRLTVV.